The source of this T cell receptor (beta chain) is a study of T cell changes during pregnancy in multiple sclerosis. With 5 bases removed from V and 0 bases from J, the gap between germline ends came to 10 bases. CDR3 size: 15 residues. The germline gives CDR1 LNHDA, CDR2 SQIVND (reference sequence). TCRdb keeps only in-frame clones here, not all; method: immunoSEQ multiplex PCR. The data show about 74,000 clones, approximately 91% seen once. The source material was peripheral blood, sampled in the third trimester of pregnancy. The sequence was obtained from a female donor with multiple sclerosis, enrolled in a pregnancy study. V gene TRBV19 combines with J gene TRBJ1-4; D is unclear. The CDR3 DNA is TGTGCCAGTAGTGCTACAGTTGCAACTAATGAAAAACTGTTTTTT. Residues: CASSATVATNEKLFF.